This T cell receptor (beta chain) was observed in a study of blood T cell repertoires in COVID-19. Study information: Whether acute or convalescent, the COVID-19 samples came from the United States, Italy and Spain. T cells, B-cell-depleted T cells, or PBMCs supplied cDNA or gDNA.

Original methodology: Nucleated cell number was recorded as an estimate derived from reference gene primer amplification. Measured with immunoSEQ multiplex PCR; TCRdb has only the in-frame clones, and not every one. That table is the source of V, J and clone size, and D and trimming were worked out from the DNA. This table holds under 200,000 clones, roughly nine tenths found once. Sequenced: peripheral blood. This receptor was taken from a man over 45 with acute or convalescent COVID-19.

Here the CDR3 reads CASRRQGLEQYF. In DNA, the CDR3 is TGTGCCAGCAGGCGACAGGGACTCGAGCAGTACTTC. The J gene is TRBJ2-7, the V gene TRBV28; TRBD1 might be the D (7 bases). V was clipped by 6 bases and J by 6 bases, with 12 bases between them. The CDR3 covers 12 residues. The germline V gene has CDR1 MDHEN and CDR2 SYDVKM.